The 18 T cell receptor beta chains reported below all come from one sample, sequenced in a study of T cell repertoires in cytomegalovirus infection (dated by TCRdb to about 2019). TCRdb shows the sequencer as Illumina HiSeq 1500. Using fastp at Q25 and MiXCR, TCRdb reprocessed the public reads and kept productive beta chains. Identical CDR3 proteins give one entry, which carries the most common genes and DNA. This sample holds approximately 70,000 distinct CDR3 sequences; more than 20% were observed only once. 79% of the sample belongs to the ten largest clones. Antigen specificity for these receptors is unknown. The specimen sequenced was PBMCs, sequenced either directly or after in vitro stimulation (not recorded which). These TCRs come from a human donor in good health (CMV status not recorded). Some clones in this sample may be carry-over from other donors' samples.

The chain links TRBV9 to TRBJ2-1; 7 bases are a match to TRBD2. In germline, CDR1 is SGDLS, CDR2 YYNGEE. After removal of 3 bases from V and 10 bases from J, the junction contained 10 bases not matched to a gene. The CDR3 covers 14 residues. The CDR3 region is CASSARSGEGEQFF. The CDR3 DNA is TGTGCCAGCAGCGCGAGATCTGGGGAGGGGGAGCAGTTCTTC.

This chain uses TRBV20-1 with TRBJ2-3, with 9 bases matching TRBD2. The germline gives CDR1 DFQATT, CDR2 SNEGSKA (reference sequence). V shed 5 bases, J shed 4 bases, and the junction held 7 bases outside the gene matches. CDR3 length: 14 amino acids. The chain's CDR3 is CSAYTSGRADTQYF. The CDR3 nucleotides read TGCAGTGCTTACACTAGCGGGCGGGCAGATACGCAGTATTTT.

This clonotype was detected ten times or more. The rearrangement links TRBV11-2 to TRBJ2-7; TRBD2 is a possible D gene (7 bases). The germline V and J ends were trimmed by 4 bases and 2 bases, with 12 bases remaining between them. CDR1 and CDR2 (germline): SGHAT, FQNNGV. The CDR3 is 14 amino acids. This chain's CDR3 is CASSSREGAYEQYV. The CDR3 DNA reads TGTGCCAGCAGCTCCAGGGAGGGGGCCTACGAGCAGTACGTC.

The genes are TRBV19 and TRBJ2-1, with a possible D match to TRBD1 (5 bases). The CDR3 has 13 amino acids. V was cut by 4 bases and J by 8 bases, with 12 bases left in between. Germline CDR1 LNHDA, CDR2 SQIVND (reference sequence). The CDR3 reads CASSKTGRDEQFF. CDR3 in DNA: TGTGCCAGTAGTAAAACAGGACGGGATGAGCAGTTCTTC.

This clonotype was counted ten times or more. The rearrangement links TRBV7-3 to TRBJ2-1; no clear D. Germline lookup yields CDR1 SGHTA and CDR2 FQGTGA. Trimming removed 6 bases from V and 0 bases from J, with 12 bases in between. The CDR3 totals 15 residues. The CDR3 nucleotides are TGTGCCAGCAGTCCATTAGCCAGCTCCTACAATGAGCAGTTCTTC. Its protein product is CASSPLASSYNEQFF.

The V and J genes are TRBV27 and TRBJ2-7, with 8 bases matching TRBD1. Trimming at V came to 6 bases and at J to 0 bases, leaving 10 bases not matched to a gene. CDR1 and CDR2 from the germline V gene are MNHEY and SMNVEV (reference sequence). The CDR3 loop spans 16 amino acids. Here the CDR3 reads CASSRTSGTGSYEQYF. DNA for the CDR3: TGTGCCAGCAGCCGGACGTCCGGGACAGGCTCCTACGAGCAGTACTTC.

The V gene is TRBV7-8, the J gene TRBJ2-5; 10 bases match TRBD2. The germline V gene encodes CDR1 SGHVS and CDR2 FQNEAQ. The CDR3 totals 16 residues. V lost 1 base and J lost 1; bases outside the gene matches: 3. The CDR3 DNA reads as TGTGCCAGCAGCTTAGGGAGCGGGAGGGTCCAAGAGACCCAGTACTTC. Its protein is CASSLGSGRVQETQYF.

This clonotype was seen a few times. The V call is TRBV29-1, the J call TRBJ2-2; TRBD2 matches 11 bases. There are 16 residues in the CDR3. V lost 4 bases to trimming and J lost 3 bases; unmatched junction nucleotides: 7. CDR1 is SQVTM, CDR2 ANQGSEA, per germline. In nucleotides, the CDR3 is TGCAGCGTTGTCTTAGCGGGAGGGGCGTACACCGGGGAGCTGTTTTTT. This gives the protein CSVVLAGGAYTGELFF.

This clonotype came up many times. The chain couples TRBV27 to TRBJ2-5, with D possibly matching TRBD2 (5 bases). Trimming took 3 bases from V and 4 from J, leaving 18 bases between them. Per the germline V gene, CDR1 is MNHEY and CDR2 is SMNVEV (reference sequence). The CDR3 sequence is 16 residues long. CDR3: CASSFDSRGNGETQYF. CDR3 in DNA: TGTGCCAGCAGTTTTGATTCCCGGGGAAATGGAGAGACCCAGTACTTC.

This clonotype was seen more than once but under ten times. The chain is built from TRBV18 and TRBJ1-1, with 7 bases matching TRBD1. This CDR3 is 13 amino acids long. After removal of 2 bases from V and 5 bases from J, the junction contained 2 bases not matched to a gene. CDR1 KGHSH and CDR2 LQKENI come from the germline V gene. As DNA, the CDR3 is TGTGCCAGCTCACCAGACAGGGCTACTGAAGCTTTCTTT. It yields the protein CASSPDRATEAFF.

V usage is TRBV2 and J usage is TRBJ2-2; 7 bases agree with TRBD1. The CDR3 extends over 12 amino acids. The germline V gene has CDR1 SNHLY and CDR2 FYNNEI. V shed 8 bases, J shed 6 bases, and the junction held 3 bases outside the gene matches. Here the CDR3 reads CASEGAPGELFF. CDR3 DNA: TGTGCCAGCGAGGGGGCCCCCGGGGAGCTGTTTTTT.

This clonotype occurred many times. The chain joins TRBV7-2 to TRBJ1-6; possible D gene TRBD1, 5 bases. The CDR3 is 16 amino acids. The germline V gene encodes CDR1 SGHTA and CDR2 FQGNSA. V lost 2 bases and J lost 10, with 18 bases in between. The CDR3: CASSLRSTAEGSPLHF. In DNA, the CDR3 is TGTGCCAGCAGCTTAAGGTCGACAGCCGAGGGATCACCCCTCCACTTT.

This clonotype was counted at least ten times. The rearrangement joins TRBV7-2 to TRBJ2-1; no firm D call. V was cut by 4 bases and J by 0 bases, with 4 bases left in between. The germline V gene encodes CDR1 SGHTA and CDR2 FQGNSA. The CDR3 length is 13 residues. For the CDR3, the DNA is TGTGCCAGCAGCTGGAGCTCCTACAATGAGCAGTTCTTC. Translating it yields CASSWSSYNEQFF. Full variable domain (rest looked up from reference TRBV7-2 and TRBJ2-1): GAGVSQSPSNKVTEKGKDVELRCDPISGHTALYWYRQSLGQGLEFLIYFQGNSAPDKSGLPSDRFSAERTGGSVSTLTIQRTQQEDSAVYLCASSWSSYNEQFFGPGTRLTVL.

This clonotype occurred once. The chain has TRBV15 and TRBJ2-7, with TRBD1 as a possible D gene (6 bases). Trimming cost V 2 bases and J 6 bases, with 29 bases left between them. The length of the CDR3 is 19 residues. Germline CDR1 reads LNHNV; CDR2 reads YYDKDF (reference sequence). The CDR3: CATSRSSPSRGYVYGEQYF. DNA of the CDR3: TGTGCCACCAGCAGATCAAGCCCGTCCAGGGGATATGTATACGGCGAGCAGTACTTC.

This clonotype was recorded a few times. Here the CDR3 DNA reads TGTGCCAACGCTCGGGACTCCGAAGAGACCCAGTACTTC. Translated, it gives CANARDSEETQYF. The chain carries TRBV10-3 and TRBJ2-5; possibly TRBD2 for D (6 bases). The CDR3 totals 13 residues. The V gene's germline CDR1 is ENHRY and CDR2 SYGVKD. Between the trimmed V and J ends, which lost 10 bases and 3 bases, there was a span of 15 bases.

The sample holds many counts of this clonotype. The rearrangement uses TRBV7-2 and TRBJ1-2; TRBD1 aligns across 7 bases. This CDR3 comprises 13 residues. From germline, CDR1 is SGHTA and CDR2 FQGNSA. With V trimmed by 1 base and J by 7 bases, 3 bases remained unmatched. The DNA for the CDR3 is TGTGCCAGCAGCTTAGAGTCAGGGGGTGGCTACACCTTC. It codes for CASSLESGGGYTF. Using reference TRBV7-2 and TRBJ1-2 for the parts outside the CDR3, the full variable domain is GAGVSQSPSNKVTEKGKDVELRCDPISGHTALYWYRQSLGQGLEFLIYFQGNSAPDKSGLPSDRFSAERTGGSVSTLTIQRTQQEDSAVYLCASSLESGGGYTFGSGTRLTVV.

This chain links TRBV7-9 with TRBJ2-1; 7 positions agree with TRBD2. The CDR3 is 14 amino acids. Trimming took 2 bases from V and 6 from J; bases not matched to a gene: 4. CDR1 is SEHNR, CDR2 FQNEAQ, per germline (reference sequence). Written as DNA, the CDR3 is TGTGCCAGCAGCTTACTTGGGACTACCAATGAGCAGTTCTTC. This sequence encodes CASSLLGTTNEQFF.

CDR3: CAGLGGDGANVLTF. As DNA, the CDR3 is TGTGCCGGATTGGGGGGTGATGGGGCCAACGTCCTGACTTTC. The rearrangement links TRBV6-1 to TRBJ2-6; the D gene is possibly TRBD2 (6 bases). The CDR3 consists of 14 residues. V lost 11 bases, J lost 3 bases, and 14 bases lay in between. Germline CDR1 MNHNS, CDR2 SASEGT.